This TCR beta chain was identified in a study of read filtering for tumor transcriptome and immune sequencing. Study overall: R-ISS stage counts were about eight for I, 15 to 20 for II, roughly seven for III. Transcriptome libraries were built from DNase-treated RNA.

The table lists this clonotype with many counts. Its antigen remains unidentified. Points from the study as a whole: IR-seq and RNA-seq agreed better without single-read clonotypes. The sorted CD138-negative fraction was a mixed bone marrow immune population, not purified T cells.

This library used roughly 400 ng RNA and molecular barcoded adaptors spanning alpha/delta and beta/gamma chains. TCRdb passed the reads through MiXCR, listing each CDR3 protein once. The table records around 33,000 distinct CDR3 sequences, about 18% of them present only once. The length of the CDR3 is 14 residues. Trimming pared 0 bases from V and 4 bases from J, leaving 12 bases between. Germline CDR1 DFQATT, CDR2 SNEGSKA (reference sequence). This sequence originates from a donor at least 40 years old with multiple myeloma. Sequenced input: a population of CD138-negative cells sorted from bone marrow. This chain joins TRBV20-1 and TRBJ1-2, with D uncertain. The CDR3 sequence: CSARDAGVIYGYTF. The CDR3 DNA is TGCAGTGCTAGAGACGCGGGAGTAATCTATGGCTACACCTTC.